This T cell receptor beta chain comes out of a study of identifying expanded T cells in peripheral blood. Some clones are missing from TCRdb's copy, which holds only in-frame ones; the method was immunoSEQ multiplex PCR. The profile shows about 89,000 clones, approximately 83% of them singletons. Healthy donors had no documented immune events, such as infections, while sampled. The sequencing input was blood. The TCR comes from a person aged 18 to 75 in good health.

The CDR3 DNA reads TGTGCCAGCGGGACACAGGGGTCCTACGAGCAGTACTTC. It encodes CASGTQGSYEQYF. The V call is TRBV27, the J call TRBJ2-7, with 7 bases lining up with TRBD1. Germline loops: CDR1 MNHEY, CDR2 SMNVEV (reference sequence). Trimming took 8 bases from V and 1 from J; bases not matched to a gene: 5. This CDR3 contains 13 residues.